The entry that follows covers one TCR beta chain sequence. Its antigen remains unknown. This record belongs to a study of PD-1 blockade in mismatch repair-deficient tumors. Overall study context: All were previously treated, progressing patients with over 9 mismatch repair-deficient cancer types.

Study-wide results and limits: Tumor-resident clones, often absent from pretreatment blood, expanded after pembrolizumab and then contracted.

Mismatch repair deficiency was confirmed in all patients, by PCR or immunohistochemistry. Clones were sequenced by immunoSEQ multiplex PCR, and TCRdb holds only the in-frame ones, with some missing. The table lists approximately 100,000 clones, 82% of them singletons. The CDR3 has 12 residues. With V trimmed by 6 bases and J by 7 bases, 4 bases remained unmatched. CDR1 SQVTM and CDR2 ANQGSEA come from the germline V gene. The chain is built from TRBV29-1 and TRBJ2-4; TRBD1 matches at 9 bases. The sequences come from peripheral blood, collected approximately 35 weeks after starting pembrolizumab. This sequence originates from an adult with mismatch repair-deficient cancer. The CDR3 nucleotides read TGCAGCGTGCCGGGACAGGGCAACATTCAGTACTTC. It translates to CSVPGQGNIQYF.